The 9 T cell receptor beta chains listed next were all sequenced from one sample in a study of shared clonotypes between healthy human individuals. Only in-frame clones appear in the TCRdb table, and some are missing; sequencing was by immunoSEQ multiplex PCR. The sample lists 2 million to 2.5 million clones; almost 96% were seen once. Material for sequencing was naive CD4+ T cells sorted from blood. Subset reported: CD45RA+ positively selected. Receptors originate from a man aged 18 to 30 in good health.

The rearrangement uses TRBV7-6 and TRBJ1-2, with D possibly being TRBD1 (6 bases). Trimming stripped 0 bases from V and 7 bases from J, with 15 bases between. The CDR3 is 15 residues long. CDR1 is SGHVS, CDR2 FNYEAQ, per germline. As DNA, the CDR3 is TGTGCCAGCAGCTTAGCGCCGGGGGGCGGCATTGGCTACACCTTC. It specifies CASSLAPGGGIGYTF. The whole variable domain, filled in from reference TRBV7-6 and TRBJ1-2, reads GAGVSQSPRYKVTKRGQDVALRCDPISGHVSLYWYRQALGQGPEFLTYFNYEAQQDKSGLPNDRFSAERPEGSISTLTIQRTEQRDSAMYRCASSLAPGGGIGYTFGSGTRLTVV.

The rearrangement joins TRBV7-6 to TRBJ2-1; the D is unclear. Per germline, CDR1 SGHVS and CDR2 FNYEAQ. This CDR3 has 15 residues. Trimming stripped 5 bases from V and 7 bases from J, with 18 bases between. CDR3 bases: TGTGCCAGCAGCGAAGTGGTACGGGCCCTTAATGAGCAGTTCTTC. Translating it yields CASSEVVRALNEQFF. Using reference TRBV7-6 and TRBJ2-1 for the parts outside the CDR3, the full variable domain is GAGVSQSPRYKVTKRGQDVALRCDPISGHVSLYWYRQALGQGPEFLTYFNYEAQQDKSGLPNDRFSAERPEGSISTLTIQRTEQRDSAMYRCASSEVVRALNEQFFGPGTRLTVL.

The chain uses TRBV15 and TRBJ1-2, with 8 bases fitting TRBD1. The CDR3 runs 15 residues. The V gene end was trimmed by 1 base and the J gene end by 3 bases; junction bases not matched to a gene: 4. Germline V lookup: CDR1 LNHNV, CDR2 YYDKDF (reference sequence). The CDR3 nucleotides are TGTGCCACCAGCAGAGGGACAGGGAAAGACTATGGCTACACCTTC. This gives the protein CATSRGTGKDYGYTF. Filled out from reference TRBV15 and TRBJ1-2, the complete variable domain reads DAMVIQNPRYQVTQFGKPVTLSCSQTLNHNVMYWYQQKSSQAPKLLFHYYDKDFNNEADTPDNFQSRRPNTSFCFLDIRSPGLGDTAMYLCATSRGTGKDYGYTFGSGTRLTVV.

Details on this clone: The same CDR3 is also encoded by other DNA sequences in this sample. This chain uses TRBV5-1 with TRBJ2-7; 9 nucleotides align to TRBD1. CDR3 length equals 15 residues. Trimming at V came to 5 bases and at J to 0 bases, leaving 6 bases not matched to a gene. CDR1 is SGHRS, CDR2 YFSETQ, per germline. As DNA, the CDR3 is TGCGCCAGCAGTTACACAGGGGGCGCCTCCTACGAGCAGTACTTC. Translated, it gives CASSYTGGASYEQYF.

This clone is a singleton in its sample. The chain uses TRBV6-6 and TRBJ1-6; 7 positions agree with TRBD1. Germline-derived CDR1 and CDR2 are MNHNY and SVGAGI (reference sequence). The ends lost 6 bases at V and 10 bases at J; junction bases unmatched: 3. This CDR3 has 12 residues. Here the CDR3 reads CASRVTGSPLHF. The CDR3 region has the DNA TGTGCCAGCAGGGTGACAGGGTCACCCCTCCACTTT.

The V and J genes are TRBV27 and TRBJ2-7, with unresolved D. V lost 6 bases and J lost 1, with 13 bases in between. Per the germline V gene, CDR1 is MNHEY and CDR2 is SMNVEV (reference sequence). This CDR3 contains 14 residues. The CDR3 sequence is CASRNIGKSYEQYF. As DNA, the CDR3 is TGTGCCAGCAGGAATATTGGGAAATCCTACGAGCAGTACTTC.

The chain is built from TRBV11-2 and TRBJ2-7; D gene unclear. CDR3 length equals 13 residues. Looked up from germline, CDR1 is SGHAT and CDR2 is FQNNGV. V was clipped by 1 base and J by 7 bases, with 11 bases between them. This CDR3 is CASSLGWRYEQYF. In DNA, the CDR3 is TGTGCCAGCAGCTTAGGGTGGCGCTATGAGCAGTACTTC. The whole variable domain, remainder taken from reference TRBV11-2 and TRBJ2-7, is EAGVAQSPRYKIIEKRQSVAFWCNPISGHATLYWYQQILGQGPKLLIQFQNNGVVDDSQLPKDRFSAERLKGVDSTLKIQPAKLEDSAVYLCASSLGWRYEQYFGPGTRLTVT.

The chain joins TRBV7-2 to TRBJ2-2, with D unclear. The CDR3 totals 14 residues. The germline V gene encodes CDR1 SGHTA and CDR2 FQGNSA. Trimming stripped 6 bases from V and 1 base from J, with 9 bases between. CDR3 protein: CASRGSRNTGELFF. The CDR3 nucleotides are TGTGCCAGCAGGGGCTCTAGGAACACCGGGGAGCTGTTTTTT.

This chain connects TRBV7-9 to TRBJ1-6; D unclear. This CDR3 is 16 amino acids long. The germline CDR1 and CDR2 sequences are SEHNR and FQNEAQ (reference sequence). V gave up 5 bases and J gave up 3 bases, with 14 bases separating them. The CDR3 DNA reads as TGTGCCAGCAGCCCGAACTCTGCTGACTATAATTCACCCCTCCACTTT. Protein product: CASSPNSADYNSPLHF.